Below, 17 T cell receptor beta chains from the same sample are listed, as sequenced in a study of cytomegalovirus exposure and HLA in healthy donors. The PCR ran on 60 Vbeta and 13 Jbeta primers. Method: immunoSEQ multiplex PCR; TCRdb's copy keeps in-frame clones and lacks some. The sample has around 100,000 clones, and its top ten clones hold about 0.59%. Material: PBMCs. The receptors derive from a man aged 45-60 years in good health and CMV-seronegative.

The genes are TRBV5-8 and TRBJ1-2; D is possibly TRBD1 (5 bases). Trimming stripped 3 bases from V and 4 bases from J, with 16 bases between. The CDR3 is 15 residues long. CDR1 and CDR2 from the germline V gene are SGHTS and YDEGEE. This CDR3 reads CASSSGRRVGYGYTF. CDR3 nucleotides: TGTGCCAGCAGCTCGGGTCGCAGGGTCGGCTATGGCTACACCTTC.

The chain joins TRBV19 to TRBJ2-6; D is unclear. Germline assignment: CDR1 LNHDA and CDR2 SQIVND (reference sequence). Trimming removed 1 base at V and 0 bases at J, with 7 bases between. The CDR3 loop spans 16 amino acids. DNA for the CDR3: TGTGCCAGTAGTATAGCCGTCTCCTCTGGGGCCAACGTCCTGACTTTC. Its protein is CASSIAVSSGANVLTF.

The chain employs TRBV19 and TRBJ1-2; D not certain. This CDR3 spans 12 amino acids. Looked up from germline, CDR1 is LNHDA and CDR2 is SQIVND (reference sequence). V was cut by 3 bases and J by 4 bases, with 6 bases left in between. The CDR3: CASSIHSYGYTF. The CDR3 region has the DNA TGTGCCAGTAGTATCCATAGCTATGGCTACACCTTC.

CDR3 amino acids: CASSPRFLTQKPTLETQYF. CDR3 in DNA: TGTGCCAGCTCACCACGTTTCCTGACACAAAAACCAACATTAGAGACCCAGTACTTC. The V call is TRBV18, the J call TRBJ2-5; D is unresolved. The germline V gene encodes CDR1 KGHSH and CDR2 LQKENI. V lost 1 base to trimming and J lost 4 bases, with 25 bases between them. The CDR3 totals 19 residues. The entire variable domain, with the rest obtained from reference TRBV18 and TRBJ2-5, is as follows: NAGVMQNPRHLVRRRGQEARLRCSPMKGHSHVYWYRQLPEEGLKFMVYLQKENIIDESGMPKERFSAEFPKEGPSILRIQQVVRGDSAAYFCASSPRFLTQKPTLETQYFGPGTRLLVL.

This chain uses TRBV7-9 with TRBJ1-5; D may be TRBD1 (5 bases). Germline assignment: CDR1 SEHNR and CDR2 FQNEAQ (reference sequence). The V gene lost 5 bases and the J gene lost 6 bases, with 11 bases spanning the gap. The CDR3 spans 13 residues. This CDR3 is CASSLDGGQPQHF. DNA of the CDR3: TGTGCCAGCAGCCTAGACGGGGGTCAGCCCCAGCATTTT.

This rearrangement joins TRBV19 to TRBJ1-6; 8 nucleotides align to TRBD1. Germline V lookup: CDR1 LNHDA, CDR2 SQIVND (reference sequence). The CDR3 is 16 residues long. Unmatched junction bases numbered 8, after V lost 3 bases and J lost 7 bases. Written as DNA, the CDR3 is TGTGCCAGTAGTATCGGGACAGGCGGTTTGAATTCACCCCTCCACTTT. Its protein product is CASSIGTGGLNSPLHF. Full variable domain (outside the CDR3, taken from reference TRBV19 and TRBJ1-6): DGGITQSPKYLFRKEGQNVTLSCEQNLNHDAMYWYRQDPGQGLRLIYYSQIVNDFQKGDIAEGYSVSREKKESFPLTVTSAQKNPTAFYLCASSIGTGGLNSPLHFGNGTRLTVT.

The chain joins TRBV29-1 to TRBJ2-7; possibly TRBD1 for D (5 bases). In germline, CDR1 is SQVTM, CDR2 ANQGSEA. V was shortened by 7 bases and J by 2 bases, with 9 bases between the two germline ends. CDR3 length: 11 amino acids. Written as DNA, the CDR3 is TGCAGCGCCGGACAAACCTACGAGCAGTACTTC. This encodes CSAGQTYEQYF.

The chain couples TRBV7-2 to TRBJ2-5; TRBD2 agrees at 9 bases. CDR3 size: 16 residues. J was trimmed by 1 base and V by 1 base; bases with no gene match: 4. Germline CDR1 reads SGHTA; CDR2 reads FQGNSA. The CDR3 reads CASSLGLAGSQETQYF. The CDR3 DNA sequence: TGTGCCAGCAGCTTAGGCCTAGCGGGATCCCAAGAGACCCAGTACTTC.

This chain connects TRBV6-6 to TRBJ2-7, with D tentatively TRBD2 (6 bases). Per germline, CDR1 MNHNY and CDR2 SVGAGI (reference sequence). The CDR3 has 13 residues. The germline V and J ends were trimmed by 2 bases and 6 bases, with 11 bases remaining between them. This CDR3 reads CASSYGGTGEQYF. The CDR3 DNA follows: TGTGCCAGCAGTTACGGCGGGACGGGCGAGCAGTACTTC.

The rearrangement uses TRBV5-4 and TRBJ2-5; TRBD2 matches at 9 bases. Germline lookup yields CDR1 SGHNT and CDR2 YYREEE (reference sequence). This CDR3 region has 16 residues. With V trimmed by 0 bases and J by 7 bases, 10 bases remained unmatched. The CDR3 protein is CASSLGGSGRFRTQYF. In nucleotides, the CDR3 is TGTGCCAGCAGCTTGGGTGGTAGCGGGAGATTTCGGACCCAGTACTTC.

The CDR3: CASSRDRGNYGYTF. The CDR3 region has the DNA TGTGCCAGCAGCAGGGACAGGGGGAACTATGGCTACACCTTC. The chain recombines TRBV6-4 with TRBJ1-2, with 11 bases lining up with TRBD1. The ends lost 6 bases at V and 2 bases at J; junction bases unmatched: 2. The V gene's germline CDR1 is MRHNA and CDR2 SNTAGT. The CDR3 has 14 residues.

The V gene is TRBV6-6, the J gene TRBJ2-5; 7 bases line up with TRBD1. The J call may be in error: the DNA end matches TRBJ2-7 better. Germline V gene data show CDR1 as MNHNY and CDR2 as SVGAGI (reference sequence). The length of the CDR3 is 16 residues. DNA for the CDR3: TGTGCCAGCAGTCAAAAAACAGGGGCTATTTCCTACGAGCAGTACTTC. Translation: CASSQKTGAISYEQYF.

V and J are TRBV19 and TRBJ1-1; 8 nucleotides align to TRBD1. This CDR3 region has 16 residues. Germline V gene sequence: CDR1 LNHDA, CDR2 SQIVND (reference sequence). V shed 4 bases and J 0 bases; nucleotides not matched to a gene: 7. For the CDR3, the DNA is TGTGCCAGTAGTACCGGGACAGGAGCGATGAACACTGAAGCTTTCTTT. Its protein is CASSTGTGAMNTEAFF.

Notes on this clone: The junction differs from germline at one of its ends, possibly a read error. Written as DNA, the CDR3 is TGTGCCAGCAGCTTGAACCTTGGGCAGCGGGACGACTTC. Its protein product is CASSLNLGQRDDF. The V call is TRBV5-6, the J call TRBJ2-7, with 7 bases aligning to TRBD2. CDR3 length equals 13 residues. The V gene's germline CDR1 is SGHDT and CDR2 YYEEEE.

The CDR3 DNA sequence: TGTGCCAGCAGCACACATCGTGAGGCTCAAGCCGACACTGAAGCTTTCTTT. Translating gives CASSTHREAQADTEAFF. J is TRBJ1-1 and V is TRBV7-9; D not resolved. The germline gives CDR1 SEHNR, CDR2 FQNEAQ (reference sequence). This CDR3 spans 17 amino acids. Trimming took off 5 bases at V and 3 bases at J, with 22 bases between the two ends.

This chain links TRBV6-6 with TRBJ1-1, with TRBD1 matching over 11 bases. Trimming cost V 4 bases and J 1 base; bases outside gene matches: 2. The germline gives CDR1 MNHNY, CDR2 SVGAGI (reference sequence). The CDR3 is 15 residues long. CDR3 in amino acids: CASSSGTGGNTEAFF. CDR3 coding DNA: TGTGCCAGCAGTTCCGGGACAGGGGGGAACACTGAAGCTTTCTTT.

The chain recombines TRBV7-8 with TRBJ2-1, with TRBD1 matching 9 bases. The germline V gene encodes CDR1 SGHVS and CDR2 FQNEAQ. This CDR3 is 15 amino acids long. Trimming took 3 bases from V and 8 from J; bases not matched to a gene: 8. The CDR3 loop is CASSFRPGQGDEQFF. The CDR3 DNA reads TGTGCCAGCAGCTTTCGACCGGGACAGGGCGATGAGCAGTTCTTC.